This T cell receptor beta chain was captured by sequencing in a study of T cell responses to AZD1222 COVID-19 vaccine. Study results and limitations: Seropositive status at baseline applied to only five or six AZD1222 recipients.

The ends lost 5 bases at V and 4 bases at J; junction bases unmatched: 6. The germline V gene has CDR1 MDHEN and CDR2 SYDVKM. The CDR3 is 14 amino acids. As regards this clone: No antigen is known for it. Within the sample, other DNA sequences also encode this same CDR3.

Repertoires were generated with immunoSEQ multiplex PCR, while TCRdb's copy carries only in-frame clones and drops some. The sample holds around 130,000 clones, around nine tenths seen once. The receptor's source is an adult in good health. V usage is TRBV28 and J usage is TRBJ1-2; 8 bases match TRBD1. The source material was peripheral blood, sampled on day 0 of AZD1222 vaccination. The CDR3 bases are TGTGCCAGCAGTCTAGGACAGGGAGGCTATGGCTACACCTTC. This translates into CASSLGQGGYGYTF.